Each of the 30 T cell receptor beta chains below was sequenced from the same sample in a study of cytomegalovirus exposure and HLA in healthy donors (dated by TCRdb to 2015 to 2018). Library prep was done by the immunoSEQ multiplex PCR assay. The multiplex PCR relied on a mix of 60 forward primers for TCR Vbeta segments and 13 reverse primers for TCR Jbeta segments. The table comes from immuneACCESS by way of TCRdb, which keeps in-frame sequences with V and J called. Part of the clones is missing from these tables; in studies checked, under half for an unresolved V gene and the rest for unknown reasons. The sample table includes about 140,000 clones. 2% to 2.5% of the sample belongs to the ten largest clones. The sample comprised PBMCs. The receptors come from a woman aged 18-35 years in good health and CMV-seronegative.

CDR3 residues: CASSQDGTGSQPQHF. CDR3 DNA: TGCGCCAGCAGCCAAGACGGGACAGGCAGTCAGCCCCAGCATTTT. This chain joins TRBV4-1 and TRBJ1-5, with 8 bases fitting TRBD1. This CDR3 contains 15 residues. Looked up from germline, CDR1 is MGHRA and CDR2 is YSYEKL. Trimming at V came to 0 bases and at J to 6 bases, leaving 4 bases not matched to a gene.

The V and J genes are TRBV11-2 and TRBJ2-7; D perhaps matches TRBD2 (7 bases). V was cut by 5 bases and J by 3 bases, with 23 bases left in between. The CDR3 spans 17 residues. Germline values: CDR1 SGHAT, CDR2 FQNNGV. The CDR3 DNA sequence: TGTGCCAGCAGCCATGGAAGGGGGGGACCCCAGGACTACGAGCAGTACTTC. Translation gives CASSHGRGGPQDYEQYF.

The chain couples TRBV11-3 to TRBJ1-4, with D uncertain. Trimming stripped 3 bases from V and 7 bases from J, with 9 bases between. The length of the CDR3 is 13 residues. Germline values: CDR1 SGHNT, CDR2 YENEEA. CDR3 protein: CASSLREGEKLFF. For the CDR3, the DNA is TGTGCCAGCAGCTTGAGGGAAGGTGAAAAACTGTTTTTT.

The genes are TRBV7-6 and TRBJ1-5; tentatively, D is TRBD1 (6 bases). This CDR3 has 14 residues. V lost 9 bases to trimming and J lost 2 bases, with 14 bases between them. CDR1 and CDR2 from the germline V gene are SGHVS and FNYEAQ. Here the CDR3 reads CARRGGPRNQPQHF. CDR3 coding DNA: TGTGCCAGAAGAGGGGGTCCCCGCAATCAGCCCCAGCATTTT.

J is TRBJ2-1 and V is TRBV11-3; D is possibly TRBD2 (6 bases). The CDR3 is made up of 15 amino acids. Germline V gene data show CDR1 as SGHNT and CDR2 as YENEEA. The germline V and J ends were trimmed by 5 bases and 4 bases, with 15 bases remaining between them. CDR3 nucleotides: TGTGCCAGCAGCAAACGTAGCGGAGCTTACAATGAGCAGTTCTTC. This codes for CASSKRSGAYNEQFF. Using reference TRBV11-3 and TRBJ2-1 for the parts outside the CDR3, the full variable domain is EAGVVQSPRYKIIEKKQPVAFWCNPISGHNTLYWYLQNLGQGPELLIRYENEEAVDDSQLPKDRFSAERLKGVDSTLKIQPAELGDSAVYLCASSKRSGAYNEQFFGPGTRLTVL.

DNA of the CDR3: TGTGCCAGCGGATCTACTAGCGGGACCTACAATGAGCAGTTCTTC. The encoded protein is CASGSTSGTYNEQFF. The V gene is TRBV9, the J gene TRBJ2-1; 10 nucleotides match TRBD2. The CDR3 has 15 amino acids. The V gene end was trimmed by 7 bases and the J gene end by 2 bases; junction bases not matched to a gene: 6. The germline gives CDR1 SGDLS, CDR2 YYNGEE.

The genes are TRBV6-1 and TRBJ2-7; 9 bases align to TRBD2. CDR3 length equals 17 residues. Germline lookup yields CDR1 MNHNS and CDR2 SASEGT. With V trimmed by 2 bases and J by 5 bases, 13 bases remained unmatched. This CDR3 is CASSELGRREGWDEQYF. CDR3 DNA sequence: TGTGCCAGCAGTGAACTTGGGAGGCGGGAGGGATGGGACGAGCAGTACTTC.

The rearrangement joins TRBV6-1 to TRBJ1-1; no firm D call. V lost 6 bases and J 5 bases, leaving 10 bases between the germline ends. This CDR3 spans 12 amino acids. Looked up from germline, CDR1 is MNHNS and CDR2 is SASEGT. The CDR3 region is CASRGRRTEAFF. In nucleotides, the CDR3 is TGTGCCAGCAGAGGGAGAAGGACTGAAGCTTTCTTT.

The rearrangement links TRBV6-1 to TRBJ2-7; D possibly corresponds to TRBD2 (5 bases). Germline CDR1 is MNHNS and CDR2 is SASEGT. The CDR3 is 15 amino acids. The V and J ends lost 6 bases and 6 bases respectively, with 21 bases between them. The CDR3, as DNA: TGTGCCAGCAGGGCGAGCAATAGAGGGTTGCCCGAGCAGTACTTC. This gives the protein CASRASNRGLPEQYF.

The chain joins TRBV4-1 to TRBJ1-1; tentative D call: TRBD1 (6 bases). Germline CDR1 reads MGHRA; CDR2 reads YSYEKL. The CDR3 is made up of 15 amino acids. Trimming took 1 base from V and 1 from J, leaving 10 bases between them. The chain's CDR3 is CASSQAPTGNTEAFF. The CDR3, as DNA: TGCGCCAGCAGCCAAGCCCCGACAGGGAACACTGAAGCTTTCTTT.

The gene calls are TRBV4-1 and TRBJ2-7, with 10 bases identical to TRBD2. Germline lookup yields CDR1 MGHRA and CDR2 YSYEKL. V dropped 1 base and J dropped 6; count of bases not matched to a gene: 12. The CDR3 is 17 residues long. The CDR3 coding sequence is TGCGCCAGCAGCCAAGTTGGGCTAGCGGGAGTCCAGACCGAGCAGTACTTC. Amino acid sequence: CASSQVGLAGVQTEQYF.

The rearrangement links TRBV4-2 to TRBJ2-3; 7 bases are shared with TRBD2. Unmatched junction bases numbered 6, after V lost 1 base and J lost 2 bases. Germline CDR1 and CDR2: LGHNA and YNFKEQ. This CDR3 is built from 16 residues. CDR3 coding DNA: TGTGCCAGCAGCCAAGCGGTCAGCGGGGACACAGATACGCAGTATTTT. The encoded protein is CASSQAVSGDTDTQYF.

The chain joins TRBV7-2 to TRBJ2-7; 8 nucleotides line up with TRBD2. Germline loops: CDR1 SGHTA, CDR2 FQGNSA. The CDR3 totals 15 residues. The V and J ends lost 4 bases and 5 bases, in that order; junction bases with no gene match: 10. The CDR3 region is CASSWGASGLNEQYV. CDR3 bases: TGTGCCAGCAGCTGGGGTGCTAGCGGGTTAAACGAGCAGTACGTC.

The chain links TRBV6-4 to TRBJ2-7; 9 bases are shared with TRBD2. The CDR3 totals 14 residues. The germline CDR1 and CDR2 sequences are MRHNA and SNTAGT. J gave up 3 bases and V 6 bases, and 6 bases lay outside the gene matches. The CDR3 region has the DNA TGTGCCAGCAGCGCTAGCGGGATTTACTACGAGCAGTACTTC. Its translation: CASSASGIYYEQYF.

The CDR3 spells CASSLEEGGGKAFF. DNA of the CDR3: TGCGCCAGCAGCTTGGAGGAGGGCGGGGGTAAAGCTTTCTTT. The chain joins TRBV5-1 to TRBJ1-1; a weak D match, TRBD1 (5 bases). Germline V gene data show CDR1 as SGHRS and CDR2 as YFSETQ. The CDR3 is 14 amino acids. V lost 0 bases and J 9 bases, leaving 15 bases between the germline ends. The variable domain in full, with the rest retrieved from reference TRBV5-1 and TRBJ1-1, is KAGVTQTPRYLIKTRGQQVTLSCSPISGHRSVSWYQQTPGQGLQFLFEYFSETQRNKGNFPGRFSGRQFSNSRSEMNVSTLELGDSALYLCASSLEEGGGKAFFGQGTRLTVV.

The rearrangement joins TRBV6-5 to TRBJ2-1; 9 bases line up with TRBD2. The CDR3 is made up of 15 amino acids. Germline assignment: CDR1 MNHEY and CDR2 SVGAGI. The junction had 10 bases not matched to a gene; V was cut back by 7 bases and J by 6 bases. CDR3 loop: CASKIRREGLNEQFF. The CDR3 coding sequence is TGTGCCAGCAAAATAAGGCGGGAGGGCCTCAATGAGCAGTTCTTC.

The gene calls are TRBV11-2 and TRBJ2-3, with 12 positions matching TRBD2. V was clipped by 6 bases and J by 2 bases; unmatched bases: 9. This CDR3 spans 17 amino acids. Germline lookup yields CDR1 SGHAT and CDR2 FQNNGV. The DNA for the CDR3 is TGTGCCAGCAGTCGCCGGGGACTAGCGGGCCACACAGATACGCAGTATTTT. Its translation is CASSRRGLAGHTDTQYF.

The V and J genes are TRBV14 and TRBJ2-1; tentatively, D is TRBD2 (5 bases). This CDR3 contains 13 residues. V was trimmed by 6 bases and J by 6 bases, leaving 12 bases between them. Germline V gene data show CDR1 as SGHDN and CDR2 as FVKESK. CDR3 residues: CASSRSGINEQFF. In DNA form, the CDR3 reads TGTGCCAGCAGTCGTTCGGGGATCAATGAGCAGTTCTTC.

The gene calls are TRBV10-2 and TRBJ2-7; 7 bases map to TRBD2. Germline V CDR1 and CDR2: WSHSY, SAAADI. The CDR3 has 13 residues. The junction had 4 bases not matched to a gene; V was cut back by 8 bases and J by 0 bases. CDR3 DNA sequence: TGCGCCAGCGGGAGGGACTACTCCTACGAGCAGTACTTC. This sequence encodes CASGRDYSYEQYF.

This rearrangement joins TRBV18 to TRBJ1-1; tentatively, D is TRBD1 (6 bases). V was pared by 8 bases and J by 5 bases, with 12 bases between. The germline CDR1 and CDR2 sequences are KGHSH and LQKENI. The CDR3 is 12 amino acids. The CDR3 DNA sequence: TGTGCCAGCGGGAAACAGGGAACTGAAGCTTTCTTT. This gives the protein CASGKQGTEAFF.

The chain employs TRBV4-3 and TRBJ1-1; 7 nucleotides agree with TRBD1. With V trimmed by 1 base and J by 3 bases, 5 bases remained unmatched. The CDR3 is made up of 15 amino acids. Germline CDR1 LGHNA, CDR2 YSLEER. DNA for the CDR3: TGCGCCAGCAGCCAAGGAGGGGGCCGGGACACTGAAGCTTTCTTT. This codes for CASSQGGGRDTEAFF.

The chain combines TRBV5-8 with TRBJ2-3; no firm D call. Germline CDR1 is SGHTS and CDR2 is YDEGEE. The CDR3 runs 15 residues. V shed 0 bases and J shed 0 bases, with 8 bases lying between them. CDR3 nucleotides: TGTGCCAGCAGCTTGGGCCAGTCTAGCACAGATACGCAGTATTTT. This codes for CASSLGQSSTDTQYF. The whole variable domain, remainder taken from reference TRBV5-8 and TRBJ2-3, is EAGVTQSPTHLIKTRGQQATLRCSPISGHTSVYWYQQALGLGLQFLLWYDEGEERNRGNFPPRFSGRQFPNYSSELNVNALELEDSALYLCASSLGQSSTDTQYFGPGTRLTVL.

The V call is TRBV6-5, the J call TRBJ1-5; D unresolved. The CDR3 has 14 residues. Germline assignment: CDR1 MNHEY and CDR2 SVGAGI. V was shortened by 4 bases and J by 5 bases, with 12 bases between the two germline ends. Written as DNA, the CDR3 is TGTGCCAGCAGTTCTCGGGGAGGCTATCAGCCCCAGCATTTT. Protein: CASSSRGGYQPQHF.

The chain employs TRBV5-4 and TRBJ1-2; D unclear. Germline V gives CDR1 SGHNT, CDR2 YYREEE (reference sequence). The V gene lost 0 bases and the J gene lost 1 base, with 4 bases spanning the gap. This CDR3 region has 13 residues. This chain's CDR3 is CASSLEYNYGYTF. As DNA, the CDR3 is TGTGCCAGCAGCTTGGAATATAACTATGGCTACACCTTC.

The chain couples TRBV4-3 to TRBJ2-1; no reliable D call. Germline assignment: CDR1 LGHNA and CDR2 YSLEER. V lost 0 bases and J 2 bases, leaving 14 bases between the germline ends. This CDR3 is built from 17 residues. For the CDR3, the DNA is TGCGCCAGCAGCCAAGATGGTGGCAGTATGGCCTACAATGAGCAGTTCTTC. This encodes CASSQDGGSMAYNEQFF.

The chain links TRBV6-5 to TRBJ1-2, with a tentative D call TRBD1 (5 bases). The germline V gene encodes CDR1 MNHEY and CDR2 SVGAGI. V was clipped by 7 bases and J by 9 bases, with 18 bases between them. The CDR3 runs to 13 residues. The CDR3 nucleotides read TGTGCCAGCACCGTCGACAGCCTATCGAGCTACACCTTC. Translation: CASTVDSLSSYTF.

In DNA form, the CDR3 reads TGTGCCAGCAGCTTGTTGGGGCAGGATAACTATGGCTACACCTTC. This codes for CASSLLGQDNYGYTF. The chain joins TRBV5-6 to TRBJ1-2; tentatively, D is TRBD1 (5 bases). The V end was cut by 1 base, the J end by 1 base, with 11 bases between. CDR3 length: 15 residues. The V gene's germline CDR1 is SGHDT and CDR2 YYEEEE.

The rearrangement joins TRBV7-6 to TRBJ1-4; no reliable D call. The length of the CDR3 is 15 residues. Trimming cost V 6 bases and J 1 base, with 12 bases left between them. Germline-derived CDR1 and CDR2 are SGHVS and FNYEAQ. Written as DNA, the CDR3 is TGTGCCAGCAGTGCAAGCGGGTTAACTAATGAAAAACTGTTTTTT. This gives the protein CASSASGLTNEKLFF.

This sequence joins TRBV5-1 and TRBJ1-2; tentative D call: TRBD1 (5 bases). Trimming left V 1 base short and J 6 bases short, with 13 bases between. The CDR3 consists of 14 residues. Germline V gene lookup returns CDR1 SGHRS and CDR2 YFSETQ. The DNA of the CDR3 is TGCGCCAGCAGCTTGCTGGCGGGGGAAGATGGCTACACCTTC. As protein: CASSLLAGEDGYTF.

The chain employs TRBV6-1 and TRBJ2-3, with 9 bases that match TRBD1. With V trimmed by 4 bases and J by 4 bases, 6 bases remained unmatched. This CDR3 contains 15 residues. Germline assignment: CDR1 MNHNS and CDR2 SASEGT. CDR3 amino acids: CASSAPGQGSDTQYF. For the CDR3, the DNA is TGTGCCAGCAGTGCCCCGGGACAGGGTTCAGATACGCAGTATTTT.